These 7 T cell receptor beta chains share one sample of origin, sequenced in a study of breast tumors, draining lymph nodes, adjacent tissues. In TCRdb, the multiplex PCR reads were re-called with MiXCR into one record per CDR3 protein. There are 200,000 to 250,000 distinct CDR3 sequences in the sample; 32% occur only once, and around 1.4% lies in the top ten. Axillary draining lymph nodes of breast cancer patients supplied the node samples. The sample consisted of axillary lymph node tissue. Every receptor here comes from a female donor with breast cancer. Some clones in this sample may be carry-over from other donors' samples.

The chain uses TRBV7-9 and TRBJ2-5, with D perhaps given as TRBD1 or TRBD2 (6 bases each). Germline assignment: CDR1 SEHNR and CDR2 FQNEAQ (reference sequence). This CDR3 is built from 13 residues. Between the trimmed V and J ends, which lost 8 bases and 5 bases, there was a span of 15 bases. The CDR3 DNA is TGTGCCAGCGAAAAGGGGGGCGGTGAGACCCAGTACTTC. This encodes CASEKGGGETQYF.

Turning to this clonotype: A clone one base away is much larger, so this may be a read error. The chain combines TRBV6-5 with TRBJ1-2, with D unresolved. Per the germline V gene, CDR1 is MNHEY and CDR2 is SVGAGI. The CDR3 consists of 9 residues. CDR3 in DNA: TGTTATAGGAGGCATGGCTACACCTTC. Its translation is CYRRHGYTF.

This rearrangement joins TRBV5-8 to TRBJ2-5, with D maybe TRBD2 (5 bases). The CDR3 length is 13 residues. V lost 4 bases to trimming and J lost 7 bases, with 14 bases between them. CDR1 and CDR2 (germline): SGHTS, YDEGEE. The DNA for the CDR3 is TGTGCCAGCAGCCTTTTCAAGGCGGGGACCCAGTACTTC. This encodes CASSLFKAGTQYF. Combining the CDR3 with reference TRBV5-8 and TRBJ2-5 gives the whole variable domain EAGVTQSPTHLIKTRGQQATLRCSPISGHTSVYWYQQALGLGLQFLLWYDEGEERNRGNFPPRFSGRQFPNYSSELNVNALELEDSALYLCASSLFKAGTQYFGPGTRLLVL.

This clonotype appeared many times. The chain recombines TRBV6-6 with TRBJ2-1; a possible D gene is TRBD1 (5 bases). There are 13 residues in the CDR3. V lost 6 bases to trimming and J lost 7 bases, with 13 bases between them. CDR1 is MNHNY, CDR2 SVGAGI, per germline (reference sequence). The CDR3 loop reads CASSLTNRNEQFF. The CDR3 DNA is TGTGCCAGCAGCCTTACAAACAGGAATGAGCAGTTCTTC.

This clonotype was seen ten or more times. The rearrangement joins TRBV5-1 to TRBJ2-1; 11 bases map to TRBD1. Germline V gene sequence: CDR1 SGHRS, CDR2 YFSETQ. With 7 bases clipped from V and 2 bases from J, the junction kept 14 bases outside the gene matches. The CDR3 runs 18 residues. In DNA, the CDR3 is TGCGCCAGCTACACCGGGACAGGGGGGGCCAGCCCCTACAATGAGCAGTTCTTC. As protein: CASYTGTGGASPYNEQFF.

This clonotype was detected ten times or more. The rearrangement uses TRBV5-6 and TRBJ2-7; the D gene is possibly TRBD2 (6 bases). CDR3 length: 15 amino acids. Germline V gene lookup returns CDR1 SGHDT and CDR2 YYEEEE. The germline V and J ends were trimmed by 0 bases and 7 bases, with 17 bases remaining between them. The CDR3 loop reads CASSLAGGRNSEQYF. As DNA, the CDR3 is TGTGCCAGCAGCTTGGCCGGGGGTCGGAACTCTGAGCAGTACTTC.

Ten or more counts support this clonotype. V usage is TRBV3-1 and J usage is TRBJ2-5; a weak D match, TRBD1 (5 bases). The CDR3 is 15 amino acids. Germline assignment: CDR1 LGHDT and CDR2 YNNKEL (reference sequence). The V end lost 0 bases, the J end lost 4 bases, and 12 bases lay between the germline ends. The CDR3 bases are TGTGCCAGCAGCCAAGATCAAGGGGCGCTAGAGACCCAGTACTTC. It encodes CASSQDQGALETQYF.